This TCR beta chain was recovered during a study of cytomegalovirus exposure and HLA in healthy donors. Overall study: According to later analysis, the same platform produced the approximately 130 validation and some 680 first-cohort repertoires. Study-wide points: 164 TCR beta chains were listed as cytomegalovirus-associated. The dataset shows that most TCR sequences were rare, while some public TCRs occurred in many donors.

Sequencing used immunoSEQ multiplex PCR; TCRdb keeps in-frame clones, though not all of them. The sample consists of approximately 70,000 clones, 94% of them appearing once. The CDR3 is 14 residues long. V shed 7 bases and J 0 bases; nucleotides not matched to a gene: 2. The germline V gene has CDR1 SGHRS and CDR2 YFSETQ. This clone was seen just once. Its antigen is currently unknown. This TCR derives from a woman between 18 and 30 years old in good health and CMV-seronegative. The rearrangement links TRBV5-1 to TRBJ2-1, with 9 nucleotides matching TRBD2. Sequenced material: PBMCs. The CDR3 loop reads CASRREGSYNEQFF. The CDR3 bases are TGCGCCAGCCGGCGGGAGGGCTCCTACAATGAGCAGTTCTTC.